Listed here is a single T cell receptor beta chain. This sample was included in a study of shared clonotypes between healthy human individuals. Generated by immunoSEQ multiplex PCR, the TCRdb table keeps only in-frame clones and is missing some. This sample has some 1 million clones; under 80% occur once, and the top ten carry approximately 1.5%. The length of the CDR3 is 13 residues. The germline CDR1 and CDR2 sequences are SGHNT and YYREEE (reference sequence). Trimming took off 1 base at V and 5 bases at J, with 10 bases between the two ends. Source material: memory CD4+ T cells sorted from blood. Sample subset: CD45RA-negative fraction. This chain links TRBV5-4 with TRBJ2-7; tentatively, D is TRBD2 (5 bases). The receptor was derived from a man aged 18 to 30 in good health. The CDR3, as DNA: TGTGCCAGCAGCTTGACGTTCGGGGACGAGCAGTACTTC. Its protein product is CASSLTFGDEQYF. Looking up the rest from reference TRBV5-4 and TRBJ2-7 gives the full variable domain: ETGVTQSPTHLIKTRGQQVTLRCSSQSGHNTVSWYQQALGQGPQFIFQYYREEENGRGNFPPRFSGLQFPNYSSELNVNALELDDSALYLCASSLTFGDEQYFGPGTRLTVT.